Below, 4 T cell receptor beta chains from the same sample are listed, as sequenced in a study of control samples from healthy donors and cancer patients. Sequencing used immunoSEQ multiplex PCR; TCRdb keeps in-frame clones, though not all of them. Here the sample spans more than 95,000 clones, around 92% being singletons. Sequenced input: PBMCs. The source is a man older than 75 with head and neck cancer.

CDR3 DNA sequence: TGTGCCAGCAGCGACACAGGGGGCAGACAGCCCCAGCATTTT. The encoded protein is CASSDTGGRQPQHF. The chain employs TRBV6-5 and TRBJ1-5; TRBD1 aligns across 9 bases. This CDR3 has 14 residues. Germline V gene sequence: CDR1 MNHEY, CDR2 SVGAGI. The J segment lost 7 bases and the V segment lost 6 bases, leaving 7 bases of the junction unmatched.

The chain recombines TRBV5-1 with TRBJ1-4; D gene ambiguous. V was pared by 4 bases and J by 0 bases, with 22 bases between. CDR1 and CDR2 (germline): SGHRS, YFSETQ. The CDR3 spans 19 residues. CDR3 region: CASSPAWQLTLTTNEKLFF. In DNA, the CDR3 is TGCGCCAGCAGCCCGGCATGGCAGTTGACGTTAACAACTAATGAAAAACTGTTTTTT.

V is TRBV6-1 and J is TRBJ1-5; 7 bases match TRBD1. Germline CDR1 MNHNS, CDR2 SASEGT. The CDR3 is 16 amino acids. J was trimmed by 3 bases and V by 0 bases; bases with no gene match: 5. CDR3 in DNA: TGTGCCAGCAGTGAAGCGTCCGGGACAGACAATCAGCCCCAGCATTTT. It encodes CASSEASGTDNQPQHF.

The V gene is TRBV6-5, the J gene TRBJ1-2; D perhaps matches TRBD1 (5 bases). CDR3 size: 14 residues. Trimming removed 5 bases at V and 4 bases at J, with 14 bases between. Germline assignment: CDR1 MNHEY and CDR2 SVGAGI. The CDR3, as DNA: TGTGCCAGCAGTCGGGACCCTGGAGGCTATGGCTACACCTTC. Translating it yields CASSRDPGGYGYTF.